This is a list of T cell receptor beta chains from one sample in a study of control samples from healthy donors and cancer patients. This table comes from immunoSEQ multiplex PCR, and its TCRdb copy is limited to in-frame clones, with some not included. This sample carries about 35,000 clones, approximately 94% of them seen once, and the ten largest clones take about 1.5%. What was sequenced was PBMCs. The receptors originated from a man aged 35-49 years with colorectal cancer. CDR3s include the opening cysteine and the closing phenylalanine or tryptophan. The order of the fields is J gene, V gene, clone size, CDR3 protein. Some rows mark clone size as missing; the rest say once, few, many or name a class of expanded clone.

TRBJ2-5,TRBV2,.,CASSDSLAGSKTQYF
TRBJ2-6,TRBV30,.,CAWSVGFSGANVLTF
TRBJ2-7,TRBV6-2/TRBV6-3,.,CASSYSVTGTYEQYF
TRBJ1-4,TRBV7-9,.,CASTKLQGRREKLFF
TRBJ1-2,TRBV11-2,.,CATGRADRGGYTF
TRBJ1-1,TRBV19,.,CASSSLGGDTEAFF
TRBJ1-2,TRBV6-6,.,CASSYGTGAGYTF
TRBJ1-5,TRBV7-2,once,CASSLESTNNQPQHF
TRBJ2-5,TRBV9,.,CASSVVGHPRSETQYF
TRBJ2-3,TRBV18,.,CASSLSDEVSGYF
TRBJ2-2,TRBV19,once,CASSMYAGELFF
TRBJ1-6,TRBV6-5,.,CASVPGRNSPLHF
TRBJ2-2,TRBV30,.,CAWSVYTGELFF
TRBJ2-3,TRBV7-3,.,CASSPRPDGGEFLTDTQYF
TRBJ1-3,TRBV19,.,CASSKGVSSGNTIYF
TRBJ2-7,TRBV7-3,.,CASSLNYGYEQYF
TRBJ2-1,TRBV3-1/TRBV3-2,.,CASINRLGEQFF
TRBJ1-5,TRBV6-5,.,CASSYGTGDNQPQHF
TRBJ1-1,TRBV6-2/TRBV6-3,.,CASSYNGRMNTEAFF
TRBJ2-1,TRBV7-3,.,CASSLLAGRYNEQFF
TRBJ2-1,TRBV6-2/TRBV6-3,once,CASSYSGLNEQFF
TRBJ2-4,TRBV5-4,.,CASSLGGGGGGNIQYF
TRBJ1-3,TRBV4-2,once,CASSQDRTGNTIYF
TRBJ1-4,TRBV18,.,CASSPRGLVEEKLFF
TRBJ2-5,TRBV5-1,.,CASSLEGGETQYF
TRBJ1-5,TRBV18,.,CASSERNQPQHF
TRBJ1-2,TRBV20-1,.,CSASRWSGTMRGYTF
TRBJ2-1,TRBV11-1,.,CASITGRGGREQFF
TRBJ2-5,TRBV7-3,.,CASSLDGGVQETQYF